This passage covers 23 T cell receptor beta chains from one sample sequenced in a study of blood T cell repertoires in COVID-19. Profiling relied on immunoSEQ multiplex PCR, and the TCRdb table lists in-frame clones only, not all of them. Of 190,000 or so clones in the sample, about 93% are singletons; the top ten hold roughly 0.7%. Sequenced: peripheral blood. Receptors originate from a man aged 30 to 39 with COVID-19, enrolled during active disease.

The rearrangement joins TRBV7-2 to TRBJ1-2; TRBD1 is a possible D gene (6 bases). Trimming removed 6 bases from V and 4 bases from J, with 15 bases in between. The CDR3 covers 14 residues. Germline loops: CDR1 SGHTA, CDR2 FQGNSA. CDR3 in amino acids: CASSIQGIAYGYTF. The CDR3 DNA reads TGTGCCAGCAGTATACAGGGAATTGCCTATGGCTACACCTTC.

The chain is built from TRBV28 and TRBJ2-7; perhaps TRBD2 as D (5 bases). The CDR3 loop spans 15 amino acids. V dropped 6 bases and J dropped 3 bases, with 18 bases sitting between them. Germline-derived CDR1 and CDR2 are MDHEN and SYDVKM. CDR3 sequence: CASSSDGVQNYEQYF. CDR3 coding DNA: TGTGCCAGCAGCTCCGACGGGGTTCAGAACTACGAGCAGTACTTC.

The chain recombines TRBV3-1 (or the pseudogene TRBV3-2) with TRBJ1-2, with unresolved D. Germline V gene data show CDR1 as LGHDT and CDR2 as YNNKEL (reference sequence). The V gene lost 2 bases and the J gene lost 7 bases, with 14 bases spanning the gap. The CDR3 is made up of 14 amino acids. CDR3 nucleotide sequence: TGTGCCAGCAGCCAAAACCCTAGCGGAGGTGGCTACACCTTC. It yields the protein CASSQNPSGGGYTF.

The chain has TRBV3-1 (or the pseudogene TRBV3-2) and TRBJ2-3; tentatively, D is TRBD2 (7 bases). The CDR3 is made up of 18 amino acids. Germline-derived CDR1 and CDR2 are LGHDT and YNNKEL (reference sequence). Trimming stripped 1 base from V and 5 bases from J, with 22 bases between. CDR3 DNA sequence: TGTGCCAGCAGCCAAGCCCGCGGTGGCGCGGGGGCGGTAGATACGCAGTATTTT. It translates to CASSQARGGAGAVDTQYF.

This clone was observed a single time. The J gene is TRBJ2-5, the V gene TRBV5-5, with D maybe TRBD1 (5 bases). The length of the CDR3 is 14 residues. In germline, CDR1 is SGHKS, CDR2 YYEKEE (reference sequence). Trimming pared 0 bases from V and 5 bases from J, leaving 11 bases between. The CDR3 sequence is CASSLGQGSETQYF. The CDR3 DNA sequence: TGTGCCAGCAGCTTGGGGCAGGGTTCGGAGACCCAGTACTTC.

The chain employs TRBV7-6 and TRBJ1-4; D is perhaps TRBD1 (5 bases). CDR1 is SGHVS and CDR2 is FNYEAQ in the germline V gene. The CDR3 runs 13 residues. V lost 4 bases to trimming and J lost 5 bases, with 8 bases between them. The CDR3 nucleotides are TGTGCCAGCAGCTATCAGGGAAATGAAAAACTGTTTTTT. It is translated as CASSYQGNEKLFF.

The rearrangement uses TRBV25-1 and TRBJ1-1; tentative D call: TRBD1 (5 bases). Germline-derived CDR1 and CDR2 are MGHDK and SYGVNS. This CDR3 region has 14 residues. Trimming removed 7 bases from V and 6 bases from J, with 18 bases in between. CDR3 bases: TGTGCCAGCAATCTGGGGGGGAGGATAGCTGAAGCTTTCTTT. Translation gives CASNLGGRIAEAFF.

This chain joins TRBV5-6 and TRBJ2-5; D is uncertain. V lost 0 bases to trimming and J lost 2 bases, with 14 bases between them. CDR1 and CDR2 (germline): SGHDT, YYEEEE. The CDR3 extends over 16 amino acids. The CDR3 DNA sequence: TGTGCCAGCAGCTTGGCCGCCAGCAGGCCTCAAGAGACCCAGTACTTC. Its protein product is CASSLAASRPQETQYF. The whole variable domain, filled in from reference TRBV5-6 and TRBJ2-5, reads DAGVTQSPTHLIKTRGQQVTLRCSPKSGHDTVSWYQQALGQGPQFIFQYYEEEERQRGNFPDRFSGHQFPNYSSELNVNALLLGDSALYLCASSLAASRPQETQYFGPGTRLLVL.

The chain links TRBV24-1 to TRBJ1-1, with a weak D call TRBD1 (5 bases). CDR1 KGHDR and CDR2 SFDVKD come from the germline V gene. V was shortened by 0 bases and J by 7 bases, with 17 bases between the two germline ends. The CDR3 covers 16 residues. In DNA form, the CDR3 reads TGTGCCACCAGTGATTTGCAGGGCGGGGAACGGGGTGAAGCTTTCTTT. Its protein is CATSDLQGGERGEAFF.

The gene calls are TRBV27 and TRBJ1-5; perhaps TRBD1 as D (5 bases). Trimming took off 5 bases at V and 3 bases at J, with 11 bases between the two ends. From germline, CDR1 is MNHEY and CDR2 SMNVEV (reference sequence). This CDR3 contains 14 residues. CDR3 residues: CASSRTLTNQPQHF. The CDR3 region has the DNA TGTGCCAGCAGTCGGACACTGACCAATCAGCCCCAGCATTTT.

This rearrangement joins TRBV3-1 (or the pseudogene TRBV3-2) to TRBJ2-7, with 12 bases fitting TRBD2. Germline CDR1 LGHDT, CDR2 YNNKEL (reference sequence). This CDR3 is 18 amino acids long. V shed 1 base and J 1 base; nucleotides not matched to a gene: 8. Here the CDR3 DNA reads TGTGCCAGCAGCCAAGGAGGCCTAGCGGGGGGGATTTCCTACGAGCAGTACTTC. Encoded protein: CASSQGGLAGGISYEQYF.

The sample holds one count of this clone. The rearrangement uses TRBV5-3 and TRBJ1-6; D is uncertain. TRBV5-3 is filed as an ORF, its function uncertain. V was cut by 4 bases and J by 5 bases, with 19 bases left in between. CDR3 size: 17 residues. Here the CDR3 DNA reads TGTGCCAGAAGCCCCGAGGGCCGGGTTGAACATAATTCACCCCTCCACTTT. Translated, it gives CARSPEGRVEHNSPLHF.

In this sample, this clone turned up a few times. V usage is TRBV10-2 and J usage is TRBJ1-5; no firm D call. The germline CDR1 and CDR2 sequences are WSHSY and SAAADI. With 2 bases removed from V and 6 bases from J, the gap between germline ends came to 8 bases. The CDR3 totals 13 residues. The CDR3 region is CASSETWSQPQHF. In DNA form, the CDR3 reads TGCGCCAGCAGTGAGACTTGGAGTCAGCCCCAGCATTTT.

The chain employs TRBV5-1 and TRBJ2-1; perhaps TRBD1 as D (5 bases). Deletions cut 5 bases from V and 10 bases from J, with 19 bases between. Germline V lookup: CDR1 SGHRS, CDR2 YFSETQ. This CDR3 region has 14 residues. The CDR3 spells CASRGRPDDYEQFF. The CDR3 DNA reads TGCGCCAGCAGGGGGCGTCCCGACGATTACGAGCAGTTCTTC.

This chain uses TRBV19 with TRBJ1-3; D not certain. There are 15 residues in the CDR3. V was pared by 3 bases and J by 7 bases, with 16 bases between. CDR1 LNHDA and CDR2 SQIVND come from the germline V gene (reference sequence). This chain's CDR3 is CASSMWRPNGNTIYF. CDR3 coding DNA: TGTGCCAGTAGTATGTGGAGACCCAACGGGAACACCATATATTTT.

The chain carries TRBV12-3 or TRBV12-4 and TRBJ1-2; a possible D gene is TRBD1 (5 bases). The V gene lost 3 bases and the J gene lost 5 bases, with 10 bases spanning the gap. This CDR3 region has 13 residues. CDR3 loop: CASSLGRDYGYTF. CDR3 bases: TGTGCCAGCAGTTTGGGCAGGGATTATGGCTACACCTTC.

J is TRBJ2-7 and V is TRBV7-9; D perhaps matches TRBD2 (5 bases). CDR1 SEHNR and CDR2 FQNEAQ come from the germline V gene (reference sequence). CDR3 size: 15 residues. Trimming took off 1 base at V and 3 bases at J, with 13 bases between the two ends. In DNA form, the CDR3 reads TGTGCCAGCAGCTTAGATCGGGGTCCCAACTACGAGCAGTACTTC. Amino acid sequence: CASSLDRGPNYEQYF.

This chain joins TRBV3-1 (or the pseudogene TRBV3-2) and TRBJ2-1, with 13 bases that match TRBD2. CDR1 and CDR2 from the germline V gene are LGHDT and YNNKEL (reference sequence). This CDR3 contains 14 residues. With V trimmed by 3 bases and J by 10 bases, 3 bases remained unmatched. The CDR3 nucleotides are TGTGCCAGCAGCCAGAGGGGACTAGCGGGGGAGCAGTTCTTC. Protein: CASSQRGLAGEQFF.

The rearrangement joins TRBV27 to TRBJ1-2; TRBD1 aligns across 9 bases. V shed 8 bases and J 2 bases; nucleotides not matched to a gene: 6. Germline CDR1 is MNHEY and CDR2 is SMNVEV (reference sequence). CDR3 length: 14 amino acids. The CDR3 bases are TGTGCCAGCGGACACGACAGGGGGAACTATGGCTACACCTTC. Translated: CASGHDRGNYGYTF.

CDR3: CASRRAGETGDTQYF. CDR3 in DNA: TGTGCCAGCCGAAGGGCGGGGGAAACGGGAGATACGCAGTATTTT. This sequence joins TRBV10-3 and TRBJ2-3, with 7 bases matching TRBD2. CDR1 and CDR2 from the germline V gene are ENHRY and SYGVKD. Trimming at V came to 10 bases and at J to 5 bases, leaving 15 bases not matched to a gene. The CDR3 loop spans 15 amino acids.

The chain has TRBV5-1 and TRBJ1-5; unclear D gene. V was cut by 0 bases and J by 2 bases, with 9 bases left in between. The CDR3 is made up of 15 amino acids. The germline CDR1 and CDR2 sequences are SGHRS and YFSETQ. CDR3 region: CASSLDGEGNQPQHF. The CDR3 region has the DNA TGCGCCAGCAGCTTGGACGGGGAGGGCAATCAGCCCCAGCATTTT.

The chain employs TRBV5-4 and TRBJ2-7; 8 positions match TRBD2. Germline V gene lookup returns CDR1 SGHNT and CDR2 YYREEE (reference sequence). V lost 2 bases, J lost 5 bases, and 12 bases stayed unmatched. This CDR3 is built from 16 residues. The CDR3 sequence is CASSFLPGGAYDEQYF. The DNA of the CDR3 is TGTGCCAGCAGCTTCCTCCCGGGGGGGGCCTATGACGAGCAGTACTTC.

This clone was counted a single time. The chain carries TRBV5-6 and TRBJ1-6; 7 nucleotides agree with TRBD1. Germline values: CDR1 SGHDT, CDR2 YYEEEE. The CDR3 loop spans 19 amino acids. Trimming at V came to 4 bases and at J to 2 bases, leaving 15 bases not matched to a gene. The DNA of the CDR3 is TGTGCCAGCAGCCTACAGGGGCCTACCGACCTCCCCTATAATTCACCCCTCCACTTT. This gives the protein CASSLQGPTDLPYNSPLHF.